The 27 T cell receptor beta chains below were found in one sample sequenced in a study of beta chain features in type 1 diabetes. Expressed TCRB transcripts were sequenced after all isolated RNA was converted to cDNA. Method: immunoSEQ multiplex PCR; TCRdb's copy keeps in-frame clones and lacks some. The data hold hundreds of thousands of clones, with about 12% observed a single time. Sequenced input: naive CD4+ T cells from blood. These receptor sequences come from a young man in good health.

The chain joins TRBV5-6 to TRBJ1-4; D remains ambiguous. The germline V gene has CDR1 SGHDT and CDR2 YYEEEE. Trimming cost V 3 bases and J 2 bases, with 20 bases left between them. The CDR3 has 18 amino acids. In nucleotides, the CDR3 is TGTGCCAGCAGCTCCACCGGCCCACCTTCGGGGACTAATGAAAAACTGTTTTTT. Encoded protein: CASSSTGPPSGTNEKLFF.

The table lists this clone with a few counts. CDR3 residues: CASSSRTVNTEAFF. CDR3 nucleotides: TGTGCCAGCAGCTCTAGGACAGTAAACACTGAAGCTTTCTTT. The J gene is TRBJ1-1, the V gene TRBV5-6; a weak D match, TRBD1 (6 bases). Trimming left V 3 bases short and J 2 bases short, with 11 bases between. The CDR3 runs 14 residues. The germline V gene encodes CDR1 SGHDT and CDR2 YYEEEE. The variable domain in full, with the rest retrieved from reference TRBV5-6 and TRBJ1-1, is DAGVTQSPTHLIKTRGQQVTLRCSPKSGHDTVSWYQQALGQGPQFIFQYYEEEERQRGNFPDRFSGHQFPNYSSELNVNALLLGDSALYLCASSSRTVNTEAFFGQGTRLTVV.

The chain combines TRBV19 with TRBJ1-6; D perhaps matches TRBD1 (5 bases). This CDR3 region has 15 residues. Per the germline V gene, CDR1 is LNHDA and CDR2 is SQIVND (reference sequence). V dropped 2 bases and J dropped 5 bases, with 10 bases sitting between them. The CDR3 loop reads CASSIFQGDNSPLHF. The DNA for the CDR3 is TGTGCCAGTAGTATATTCCAGGGTGATAATTCACCCCTCCACTTT.

This clone has more than one count but fewer than ten. This specimen includes other DNA sequences encoding the same CDR3. V gene TRBV5-1 combines with J gene TRBJ2-3; tentative D call: TRBD1 (5 bases). This CDR3 has 14 residues. V lost 4 bases to trimming and J lost 0 bases, with 9 bases between them. CDR1 is SGHRS, CDR2 YFSETQ, per germline. The CDR3 DNA reads TGCGCCAGCAGCCCAGGGCCTAGCACAGATACGCAGTATTTT. Protein product: CASSPGPSTDTQYF.

Details on this clone: The sample carries other DNA sequences with the same CDR3. The V call is TRBV18, the J call TRBJ2-7; possibly TRBD1 for D (6 bases). Germline V gene lookup returns CDR1 KGHSH and CDR2 LQKENI. The V end was cut by 3 bases, the J end by 6 bases, with 9 bases between. The CDR3 runs to 12 residues. CDR3 coding DNA: TGTGCCAGCTCACCCAGGGGTGGCGAGCAGTACTTC. Its protein product is CASSPRGGEQYF. Full variable domain (outside the CDR3, taken from reference TRBV18 and TRBJ2-7): NAGVMQNPRHLVRRRGQEARLRCSPMKGHSHVYWYRQLPEEGLKFMVYLQKENIIDESGMPKERFSAEFPKEGPSILRIQQVVRGDSAAYFCASSPRGGEQYFGPGTRLTVT.

In its sample, this clone was seen a few times. The gene calls are TRBV27 and TRBJ1-5; maybe TRBD1 (5 bases). This CDR3 comprises 16 residues. Trimming left V 0 bases short and J 3 bases short, with 12 bases between. CDR1 is MNHEY, CDR2 SMNVEV, per germline (reference sequence). In DNA form, the CDR3 reads TGTGCCAGCAGTTTATCTGGGGGGTCGAACAATCAGCCCCAGCATTTT. This gives the protein CASSLSGGSNNQPQHF.

This clone has a handful of counts. This chain links TRBV28 with TRBJ2-1; weak D call: TRBD1 (5 bases). Germline V gene sequence: CDR1 MDHEN, CDR2 SYDVKM. Trimming took 2 bases from V and 8 from J, leaving 10 bases between them. The CDR3 covers 13 residues. The CDR3 here is CASSLGARDEQFF. The CDR3 coding sequence is TGTGCCAGCAGTTTAGGGGCAAGGGATGAGCAGTTCTTC.

This clone was detected only a few times. J is TRBJ1-5 and V is TRBV27; a weak D match, TRBD1 (6 bases). Germline V gene lookup returns CDR1 MNHEY and CDR2 SMNVEV (reference sequence). This CDR3 is 15 amino acids long. V lost 2 bases and J 5 bases, leaving 13 bases between the germline ends. This CDR3 is CASSLTRGGHQPQHF. The CDR3 region has the DNA TGTGCCAGCAGTTTAACCAGGGGCGGGCATCAGCCCCAGCATTTT.

A few counts support this clone. The genes are TRBV5-4 and TRBJ2-5, with 11 bases fitting TRBD2. The length of the CDR3 is 18 residues. Germline V CDR1 and CDR2: SGHNT, YYREEE (reference sequence). The junction had 11 bases not matched to a gene; V was cut back by 3 bases and J by 1 base. CDR3 residues: CASSSRATSGGFQETQYF. In nucleotides, the CDR3 is TGTGCCAGCAGCTCCCGGGCCACTAGCGGGGGTTTCCAAGAGACCCAGTACTTC.

The gene calls are TRBV5-1 and TRBJ2-3; a weak D match, TRBD1 (5 bases). Trimming cost V 0 bases and J 1 base, with 6 bases left between them. Germline-derived CDR1 and CDR2 are SGHRS and YFSETQ. The CDR3 spans 14 residues. CDR3 in amino acids: CASSLVQGTDTQYF. CDR3 DNA sequence: TGCGCCAGCAGCTTGGTACAGGGCACAGATACGCAGTATTTT. Drawing the rest from reference TRBV5-1 and TRBJ2-3, the complete variable domain is KAGVTQTPRYLIKTRGQQVTLSCSPISGHRSVSWYQQTPGQGLQFLFEYFSETQRNKGNFPGRFSGRQFSNSRSEMNVSTLELGDSALYLCASSLVQGTDTQYFGPGTRLTVL.

This sequence joins TRBV2 and TRBJ2-7; 7 nucleotides agree with TRBD2. V gave up 4 bases and J gave up 0 bases; unmatched junction bases: 6. The CDR3 runs 15 residues. Looked up from germline, CDR1 is SNHLY and CDR2 is FYNNEI. CDR3 in DNA: TGTGCCAGCAGTGTAGTCGGGGGGAGCTCCTACGAGCAGTACTTC. Translation: CASSVVGGSSYEQYF.

This clone was detected only a few times. The chain uses TRBV7-2 and TRBJ2-7, with 7 bases that match TRBD1. Trimming took 4 bases from V and 4 from J; bases not matched to a gene: 7. The CDR3 length is 14 residues. Germline values: CDR1 SGHTA, CDR2 FQGNSA. DNA of the CDR3: TGTGCCAGCAGCTCAAGGACAGGAACTTACGAGCAGTACTTC. It translates to CASSSRTGTYEQYF.

This clone was counted between two and nine times. V is TRBV27 and J is TRBJ2-1; 12 bases line up with TRBD2. Germline CDR1 and CDR2: MNHEY and SMNVEV (reference sequence). CDR3 size: 16 residues. Losses at the gene ends were 6 bases for V and 4 bases for J; bases not matched to a gene: 7. Here the CDR3 reads CASSRPTSGGYNEQFF. Here the CDR3 DNA reads TGTGCCAGCAGCCGACCAACTAGCGGGGGGTACAATGAGCAGTTCTTC.

The table lists this clone with a few counts. J is TRBJ2-3 and V is TRBV9; maybe TRBD2 (6 bases). Trimming left V 0 bases short and J 9 bases short, with 20 bases between. Germline V CDR1 and CDR2: SGDLS, YYNGEE. The CDR3 extends over 16 amino acids. The CDR3 nucleotides read TGTGCCAGCAGCGTAGGGAGCCTAGCGATATACCACACGCAGTATTTT. Translating gives CASSVGSLAIYHTQYF.

The genes are TRBV28 and TRBJ1-4; D is ambiguous. The CDR3 sequence is 14 residues long. Germline values: CDR1 MDHEN, CDR2 SYDVKM. V lost 2 bases to trimming and J lost 6 bases, with 10 bases between them. The CDR3 coding sequence is TGTGCCAGCAGTTTAGTTTGGGCCGATGAAAAACTGTTTTTT. Translated, it gives CASSLVWADEKLFF.

The chain employs TRBV7-2 and TRBJ2-3; tentatively, D is TRBD2 (7 bases). Looked up from germline, CDR1 is SGHTA and CDR2 is FQGNSA. The V end lost 1 base, the J end lost 4 bases, and 12 bases lay between the germline ends. This CDR3 is built from 15 residues. The CDR3 is CASSLVRGAADTQYF. The CDR3 DNA follows: TGTGCCAGCAGCTTAGTACGGGGGGCCGCAGATACGCAGTATTTT.

This chain connects TRBV4-3 to TRBJ1-4, with 8 positions matching TRBD1. Trimming cost V 4 bases and J 11 bases; bases outside gene matches: 9. CDR3 length: 14 residues. Germline V CDR1 and CDR2: LGHNA, YSLEER. CDR3 nucleotide sequence: TGCGCCAGCAGCCCAACCGACAGGGGAGGCAAACTGTTTTTT. Residues: CASSPTDRGGKLFF.

This clone came up a few times. V usage is TRBV4-1 and J usage is TRBJ2-3, with D tentatively TRBD1 (5 bases). V was clipped by 5 bases and J by 2 bases, with 17 bases between them. Germline lookup yields CDR1 MGHRA and CDR2 YSYEKL. This CDR3 comprises 16 residues. DNA of the CDR3: TGCGCCAGCAGCGGAACAGGCAAAGCCTCCACAGATACGCAGTATTTT. Its protein is CASSGTGKASTDTQYF.

This sequence joins TRBV28 and TRBJ2-1; unclear D gene. With 5 bases removed from V and 3 bases from J, the gap between germline ends came to 17 bases. There are 16 residues in the CDR3. CDR1 and CDR2 from the germline V gene are MDHEN and SYDVKM. The CDR3 sequence: CASSPVTLRVYNEQFF. The CDR3 DNA reads as TGTGCCAGCAGTCCTGTTACCCTCCGGGTCTACAATGAGCAGTTCTTC.

This clone has a handful of counts. This rearrangement joins TRBV14 to TRBJ1-1; unclear D gene. Germline V gene sequence: CDR1 SGHDN, CDR2 FVKESK. This CDR3 contains 13 residues. The ends were cut back, 1 base at V and 7 bases at J, with 10 bases in the middle. The chain's CDR3 is CASSQVRASEAFF. The CDR3 nucleotides are TGTGCCAGCAGCCAAGTGAGGGCGAGTGAAGCTTTCTTT.

The chain joins TRBV7-9 to TRBJ1-2, with D possibly TRBD1 on 6 matching bases. Looked up from germline, CDR1 is SEHNR and CDR2 is FQNEAQ (reference sequence). Trimming removed 4 bases from V and 4 bases from J, with 13 bases in between. There are 14 residues in the CDR3. CDR3 amino acids: CASSSSRGIYGYTF. The CDR3 region has the DNA TGTGCCAGCAGCTCTTCCAGGGGAATCTATGGCTACACCTTC.

The rearrangement uses TRBV7-2 and TRBJ2-7, with D possibly matching TRBD1 (6 bases). With 5 bases removed from V and 3 bases from J, the gap between germline ends came to 14 bases. The CDR3 length is 14 residues. Germline CDR1 is SGHTA and CDR2 is FQGNSA. The CDR3 nucleotides read TGTGCCAGCAGCCCCCGCCCAGGGGTCTACGAGCAGTACTTC. Protein sequence: CASSPRPGVYEQYF. Complete variable domain (other parts from reference TRBV7-2 and TRBJ2-7): GAGVSQSPSNKVTEKGKDVELRCDPISGHTALYWYRQSLGQGLEFLIYFQGNSAPDKSGLPSDRFSAERTGGSVSTLTIQRTQQEDSAVYLCASSPRPGVYEQYFGPGTRLTVT.

This clone was detected only a few times. The chain joins TRBV9 to TRBJ1-5; no firm D call. The germline V gene encodes CDR1 SGDLS and CDR2 YYNGEE. This CDR3 region has 14 residues. V was trimmed by 3 bases and J by 7 bases, leaving 14 bases between them. This chain's CDR3 is CASSAGSRWQPQHF. The CDR3 region has the DNA TGTGCCAGCAGCGCCGGGAGCCGCTGGCAGCCCCAGCATTTT.

In its sample, this clone was seen a few times. The chain has TRBV28 and TRBJ1-5; 9 positions agree with TRBD1. CDR1 and CDR2 (germline): MDHEN, SYDVKM. CDR3 size: 15 residues. The V gene end was trimmed by 5 bases and the J gene end by 3 bases; junction bases not matched to a gene: 5. The CDR3 loop reads CASSRTGAFNQPQHF. The CDR3 region has the DNA TGTGCCAGCAGTAGGACAGGGGCCTTCAATCAGCCCCAGCATTTT.

This clone was counted a few times. The chain combines TRBV7-9 with TRBJ2-7, with 7 nucleotides matching TRBD1. The CDR3 totals 17 residues. In germline, CDR1 is SEHNR, CDR2 FQNEAQ (reference sequence). Germline trimming cut 1 base from V and 5 bases from J; bases unmatched to any gene: 14. The CDR3 sequence is CASSLEMWGQPNHEQYF. The CDR3 nucleotides are TGTGCCAGCAGCTTAGAGATGTGGGGACAGCCAAACCACGAGCAGTACTTC.

This clone occurred a few times. CDR3 sequence reads: CASSQDSTGYGYTF. CDR3 DNA sequence: TGCGCCAGCAGCCAAGATAGTACGGGCTATGGCTACACCTTC. The V gene is TRBV4-3, the J gene TRBJ1-2; D uncertain. This CDR3 comprises 14 residues. CDR1 LGHNA and CDR2 YSLEER come from the germline V gene. V lost 0 bases, J lost 4 bases, and 9 bases lay in between.

This clone occurred a few times. As DNA, the CDR3 is TGCGCCAGCAGGAGACAGGCGACCTCTGGGGCCAACGTCCTGACTTTC. Translated, it gives CASRRQATSGANVLTF. J is TRBJ2-6 and V is TRBV5-1; D perhaps matches TRBD1 (6 bases). This CDR3 has 16 residues. The ends were cut back, 5 bases at V and 0 bases at J, with 12 bases in the middle. Germline lookup yields CDR1 SGHRS and CDR2 YFSETQ.